The 25 T cell receptor beta chains below all came from one sample that was sequenced in a study of CD8+ T cells in alopecia areata. Treatment specified: oral pan-JAK inhibitor, 5-10 mg twice daily. cDNA serving as the sequencing template came from extracted, reverse transcribed RNA. TCRdb keeps only in-frame clones here, not all; method: immunoSEQ multiplex PCR. The sample shows around 200,000 clones, roughly 50% of them seen only once. The input for sequencing was CD8+ T cells sorted from blood, taken at week 24, from a patient treated with tofacitinib. The receptors were sampled from a human donor with alopecia areata.

The chain joins TRBV7-9 to TRBJ2-7; the D is unclear. The germline V gene encodes CDR1 SEHNR and CDR2 FQNEAQ (reference sequence). V was shortened by 4 bases and J by 2 bases, with 6 bases between the two germline ends. The CDR3 contains 12 residues. The CDR3 loop is CASSSTPYEQYF. CDR3 coding DNA: TGTGCCAGCAGCTCGACCCCCTACGAGCAGTACTTC.

The CDR3 DNA reads as TGTGCCAGTAGTCTCTCCACGACAGGGGGCACTGAAGCTTTCTTT. Translation: CASSLSTTGGTEAFF. The chain has TRBV19 and TRBJ1-1, with 9 positions matching TRBD1. Germline CDR1 reads LNHDA; CDR2 reads SQIVND (reference sequence). The CDR3 contains 15 residues. V was pared by 5 bases and J by 4 bases, with 8 bases of the junction left unmatched.

The table lists this clone with a few counts. This rearrangement joins TRBV7-9 to TRBJ2-7; TRBD1 is a possible D gene (5 bases). The length of the CDR3 is 12 residues. Germline CDR1 SEHNR, CDR2 FQNEAQ (reference sequence). The V end was cut by 1 base, the J end by 6 bases, with 7 bases between. CDR3 DNA sequence: TGTGCCAGCAGCTTAGGGACAACCGAGCAGTACTTC. This gives the protein CASSLGTTEQYF.

This clone was observed a few times. The chain is built from TRBV9 and TRBJ2-1; D is unresolved. V dropped 3 bases and J dropped 0 bases, with 10 bases sitting between them. The CDR3 consists of 15 residues. Germline lookup yields CDR1 SGDLS and CDR2 YYNGEE. The chain's CDR3 is CASSEGGSSYNEQFF. CDR3 nucleotide sequence: TGTGCCAGCAGCGAAGGCGGTAGCTCCTACAATGAGCAGTTCTTC.

J is TRBJ1-1 and V is TRBV14; D unresolved. The germline V and J ends were trimmed by 6 bases and 1 base, with 9 bases remaining between them. This CDR3 is 13 amino acids long. Germline CDR1 reads SGHDN; CDR2 reads FVKESK. The DNA for the CDR3 is TGTGCCAGCAGTTTTTCAGGGAACACTGAAGCTTTCTTT. This codes for CASSFSGNTEAFF. Based on the CDR3 plus reference TRBV14 and TRBJ1-1, the full variable domain is EAGVTQFPSHSVIEKGQTVTLRCDPISGHDNLYWYRRVMGKEIKFLLHFVKESKQDESGMPNNRFLAERTGGTYSTLKVQPAELEDSGVYFCASSFSGNTEAFFGQGTRLTVV.

The chain is built from TRBV21-1 and TRBJ1-1. TRBV21-1 is labeled a pseudogene. The CDR3 totals 13 residues. The CDR3: CASSKLRNTEAFF. The CDR3 DNA follows: TGTGCCAGCAGCAAACTGAGAAACACTGAAGCTTTCTTT.

The CDR3 is CASSYMGSTEAFF. The CDR3 nucleotides read TGTGCCAGCAGTTACATGGGATCCACTGAAGCTTTCTTT. The chain is built from TRBV6-5 and TRBJ1-1; D gene uncertain. Germline-derived CDR1 and CDR2 are MNHEY and SVGAGI. Trimming left V 2 bases short and J 4 bases short, with 8 bases between. The CDR3 consists of 13 residues.

V gene TRBV30 combines with J gene TRBJ2-1, with 7 bases aligning to TRBD2. The CDR3 length is 15 residues. Germline assignment: CDR1 GTSNPN and CDR2 SVGIG (reference sequence). The junction had 8 bases not matched to a gene; V was cut back by 2 bases and J by 4 bases. CDR3 sequence reads: CAWSTPGGRYNEQFF. In DNA, the CDR3 is TGTGCCTGGAGTACACCGGGAGGCCGGTACAATGAGCAGTTCTTC.

This clone has a handful of counts. J is TRBJ2-7 and V is TRBV7-2; weak D call: TRBD2 (5 bases). Germline V gene data show CDR1 as SGHTA and CDR2 as FQGNSA. V lost 8 bases, J lost 2 bases, and 16 bases lay in between. There are 14 residues in the CDR3. The CDR3 DNA follows: TGTGCCAGCGCTTCACCGGGGAACACCTACGAGCAGTACTTC. Protein sequence: CASASPGNTYEQYF.

The chain carries TRBV30 and TRBJ2-7; D remains ambiguous. The CDR3 consists of 13 residues. V was clipped by 0 bases and J by 7 bases, with 13 bases between them. Germline V lookup: CDR1 GTSNPN, CDR2 SVGIG (reference sequence). The CDR3 loop is CAWSVVVRAEQYF. In DNA, the CDR3 is TGTGCCTGGAGTGTCGTAGTCCGGGCAGAGCAGTACTTC.

The chain carries TRBV30 and TRBJ2-7, with D perhaps TRBD1 (6 bases). CDR1 and CDR2 from the germline V gene are GTSNPN and SVGIG (reference sequence). V dropped 3 bases and J dropped 3 bases, with 18 bases sitting between them. This CDR3 is built from 15 residues. CDR3 DNA sequence: TGTGCCTGGAGGGACCGGGACACCCTTTACTACGAGCAGTACTTC. This translates into CAWRDRDTLYYEQYF.

This clone was counted a few times. The V and J genes are TRBV13 and TRBJ2-5; 10 nucleotides agree with TRBD1. The CDR3 is 17 amino acids. Trimming at V came to 1 base and at J to 2 bases, leaving 7 bases not matched to a gene. CDR1 and CDR2 (germline): PRHDT, FYEKMQ (reference sequence). The CDR3 is CASSLDFRGQGQETQYF. The CDR3 DNA is TGTGCCAGCAGCTTAGACTTCCGGGGACAGGGGCAAGAGACCCAGTACTTC.

The chain uses TRBV6-5 and TRBJ2-7; maybe TRBD2 (5 bases). This CDR3 is built from 13 residues. V was pared by 5 bases and J by 6 bases, with 14 bases between. The germline gives CDR1 MNHEY, CDR2 SVGAGI. CDR3 in DNA: TGTGCCAGCAGTCAGGCTCTGGGAGCCGAGCAGTACTTC. Its protein is CASSQALGAEQYF.

This clone showed up just a few times. The chain combines TRBV5-1 with TRBJ1-1, with 12 bases fitting TRBD1. The V gene end was trimmed by 5 bases and the J gene end by 10 bases; junction bases not matched to a gene: 6. The CDR3 spans 13 residues. Looked up from germline, CDR1 is SGHRS and CDR2 is YFSETQ. CDR3 in amino acids: CASRPGQGAGAFF. The CDR3 DNA is TGCGCCAGCAGACCGGGACAGGGGGCTGGAGCTTTCTTT.

The V gene is TRBV27, the J gene TRBJ2-3; tentatively, D is TRBD2 (6 bases). Germline V lookup: CDR1 MNHEY, CDR2 SMNVEV (reference sequence). Trimming took off 1 base at V and 6 bases at J, with 14 bases between the two ends. The CDR3 covers 15 residues. DNA of the CDR3: TGTGCCAGCAGTTTATTCCCCGGGGGAGCCGATACGCAGTATTTT. Translated: CASSLFPGGADTQYF.

This chain links TRBV4-3 with TRBJ2-2; D may match TRBD1 or TRBD2 (5 bases each). Germline CDR1 LGHNA, CDR2 YSLEER. V lost 0 bases, J lost 5 bases, and 13 bases lay in between. The CDR3 is made up of 16 amino acids. For the CDR3, the DNA is TGCGCCAGCAGCCAAGACCGGGACCCCCGAACCGGGGAGCTGTTTTTT. Translated: CASSQDRDPRTGELFF.

The J gene is TRBJ1-6, the V gene TRBV30; D gene unclear. V lost 0 bases and J 7 bases, leaving 10 bases between the germline ends. The CDR3 is 14 residues long. Germline CDR1 is GTSNPN and CDR2 is SVGIG (reference sequence). CDR3: CAWSVGSGNSPLHF. The CDR3 nucleotides read TGTGCCTGGAGTGTTGGCTCGGGCAATTCACCCCTCCACTTT. The variable domain in full, with the rest retrieved from reference TRBV30 and TRBJ1-6, is SQTIHQWPATLVQPVGSPLSLECTVEGTSNPNLYWYRQAAGRGLQLLFYSVGIGQISSEVPQNLSASRPQDRQFILSSKKLLLSDSGFYLCAWSVGSGNSPLHFGNGTRLTVT.

This chain joins TRBV15 and TRBJ2-7; D possibly uses TRBD1 or TRBD2 (5 bases each). Germline CDR1 is LNHNV and CDR2 is YYDKDF (reference sequence). V lost 0 bases, J lost 5 bases, and 14 bases lay in between. The CDR3 sequence is 15 residues long. Here the CDR3 DNA reads TGTGCCACCAGCAGAGAAGGGGACGGGGCGGACGAGCAGTACTTC. This translates into CATSREGDGADEQYF.

The chain joins TRBV29-1 to TRBJ1-1; D remains ambiguous. Germline values: CDR1 SQVTM, CDR2 ANQGSEA. The V end lost 0 bases, the J end lost 0 bases, and 8 bases lay between the germline ends. The CDR3 loop spans 14 amino acids. CDR3 bases: TGCAGCGTTGAAGATGGGTGGGTGAACACTGAAGCTTTCTTT. The encoded protein is CSVEDGWVNTEAFF.

This clone was seen more than once but under ten times. The chain recombines TRBV27 with TRBJ2-7; D may correspond to TRBD1 or TRBD2 (5 bases each). V was cut by 7 bases and J by 2 bases, with 12 bases left in between. The V gene's germline CDR1 is MNHEY and CDR2 SMNVEV (reference sequence). The length of the CDR3 is 13 residues. The CDR3 spells CASKVGATYEQYF. DNA for the CDR3: TGTGCCAGCAAAGTCGGGGCTACCTACGAGCAGTACTTC.

This clone was observed a few times. The rearrangement uses TRBV7-9 and TRBJ1-5; D is undetermined. The CDR3 spans 14 residues. Germline lookup yields CDR1 SEHNR and CDR2 FQNEAQ (reference sequence). Trimming removed 5 bases from V and 2 bases from J, with 10 bases in between. This chain's CDR3 is CASSTTIGNQPQHF. CDR3 nucleotide sequence: TGTGCCAGCAGCACGACGATTGGCAATCAGCCCCAGCATTTT.

The chain is built from TRBV11-2 and TRBJ2-1; no definite D call. V dropped 0 bases and J dropped 10 bases, with 10 bases sitting between them. Germline CDR1 SGHAT, CDR2 FQNNGV. The CDR3 totals 13 residues. CDR3 nucleotides: TGTGCCAGCAGCTTAGAATCTTGGGAAGAGCAGTTCTTC. Residues: CASSLESWEEQFF. Drawing the rest from reference TRBV11-2 and TRBJ2-1, the complete variable domain is EAGVAQSPRYKIIEKRQSVAFWCNPISGHATLYWYQQILGQGPKLLIQFQNNGVVDDSQLPKDRFSAERLKGVDSTLKIQPAKLEDSAVYLCASSLESWEEQFFGPGTRLTVL.

The table lists this clone with many counts. The chain carries TRBV4-3 and TRBJ2-4; no firm D call. Germline V gene sequence: CDR1 LGHNA, CDR2 YSLEER. The CDR3 consists of 13 residues. Trimming removed 0 bases at V and 7 bases at J, with 7 bases between. CDR3 DNA sequence: TGCGCCAGCAGCCAAGATTTTGGTAACATTCAGTACTTC. Translation gives CASSQDFGNIQYF.

The rearrangement links TRBV5-6 to TRBJ1-5; TRBD1 matches at 9 bases. This CDR3 contains 14 residues. Unmatched junction bases numbered 5, after V lost 3 bases and J lost 7 bases. Germline V gene data show CDR1 as SGHDT and CDR2 as YYEEEE. Written as DNA, the CDR3 is TGTGCCAGCAGCTCTGGACAGGGGAGCCAGCCCCAGCATTTT. Translated, it gives CASSSGQGSQPQHF.

This clone was counted a single time. The genes are TRBV30 and TRBJ1-2; D is unclear. The germline V and J ends were trimmed by 7 bases and 0 bases, with 12 bases remaining between them. The germline V gene encodes CDR1 GTSNPN and CDR2 SVGIG (reference sequence). This CDR3 contains 13 residues. CDR3 region: CALWESANYGYTF. The CDR3 nucleotides read TGTGCCTTGTGGGAGAGCGCTAACTATGGCTACACCTTC. Variable domain in full (rest from reference TRBV30 and TRBJ1-2): SQTIHQWPATLVQPVGSPLSLECTVEGTSNPNLYWYRQAAGRGLQLLFYSVGIGQISSEVPQNLSASRPQDRQFILSSKKLLLSDSGFYLCALWESANYGYTFGSGTRLTVV.